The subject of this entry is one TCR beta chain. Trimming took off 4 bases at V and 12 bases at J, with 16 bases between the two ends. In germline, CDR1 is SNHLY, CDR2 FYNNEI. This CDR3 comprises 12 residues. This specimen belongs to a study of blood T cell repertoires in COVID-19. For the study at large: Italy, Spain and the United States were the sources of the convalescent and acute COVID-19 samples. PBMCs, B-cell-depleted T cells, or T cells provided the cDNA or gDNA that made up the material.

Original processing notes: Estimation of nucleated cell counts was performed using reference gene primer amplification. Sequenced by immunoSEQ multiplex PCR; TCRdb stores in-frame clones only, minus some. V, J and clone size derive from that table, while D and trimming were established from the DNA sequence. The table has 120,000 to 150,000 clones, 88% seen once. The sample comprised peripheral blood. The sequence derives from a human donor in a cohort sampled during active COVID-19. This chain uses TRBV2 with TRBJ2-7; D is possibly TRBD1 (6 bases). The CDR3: CASSVWGPLPYF. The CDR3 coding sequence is TGTGCCAGCAGTGTATGGGGGCCCTTGCCGTACTTC.